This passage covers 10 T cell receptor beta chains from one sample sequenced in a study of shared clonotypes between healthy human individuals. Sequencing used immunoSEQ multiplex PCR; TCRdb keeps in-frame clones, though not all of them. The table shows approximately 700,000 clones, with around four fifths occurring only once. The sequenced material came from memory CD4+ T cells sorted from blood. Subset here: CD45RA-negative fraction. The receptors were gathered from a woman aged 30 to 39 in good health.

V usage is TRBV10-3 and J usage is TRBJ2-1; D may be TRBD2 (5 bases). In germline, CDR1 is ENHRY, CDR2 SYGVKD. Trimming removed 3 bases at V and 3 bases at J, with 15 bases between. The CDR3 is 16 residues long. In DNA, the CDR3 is TGTGCCATCAGTGACTTTATGGGAGATAACTACAATGAGCAGTTCTTC. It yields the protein CAISDFMGDNYNEQFF.

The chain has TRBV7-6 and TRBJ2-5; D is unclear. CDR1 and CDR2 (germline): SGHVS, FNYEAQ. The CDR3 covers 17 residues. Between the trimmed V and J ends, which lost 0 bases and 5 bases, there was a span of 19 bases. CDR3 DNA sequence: TGTGCCAGCAGCTTAGCGGATCCGGCGCCGCTGACTGAGACCCAGTACTTC. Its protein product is CASSLADPAPLTETQYF.

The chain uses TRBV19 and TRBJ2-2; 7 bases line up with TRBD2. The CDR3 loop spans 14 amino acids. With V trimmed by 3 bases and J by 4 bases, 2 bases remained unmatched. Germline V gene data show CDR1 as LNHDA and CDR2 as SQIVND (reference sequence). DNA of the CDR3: TGTGCCAGTAGTATGATAGCGGGCACCGGGGAGCTGTTTTTT. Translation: CASSMIAGTGELFF.

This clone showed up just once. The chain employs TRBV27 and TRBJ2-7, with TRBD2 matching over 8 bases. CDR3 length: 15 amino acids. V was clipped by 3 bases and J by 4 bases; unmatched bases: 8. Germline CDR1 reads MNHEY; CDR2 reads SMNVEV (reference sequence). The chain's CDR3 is CASSFSRTSSYEQYF. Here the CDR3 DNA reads TGTGCCAGCAGTTTCTCTCGGACTAGCAGTTACGAGCAGTACTTC.

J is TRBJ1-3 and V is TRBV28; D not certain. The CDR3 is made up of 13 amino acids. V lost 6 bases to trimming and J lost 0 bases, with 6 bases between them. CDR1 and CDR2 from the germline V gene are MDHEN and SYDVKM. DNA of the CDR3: TGTGCCAGCAGGTTAGCCTCTGGAAACACCATATATTTT. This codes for CASRLASGNTIYF. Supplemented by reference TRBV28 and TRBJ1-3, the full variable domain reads DVKVTQSSRYLVKRTGEKVFLECVQDMDHENMFWYRQDPGLGLRLIYFSYDVKMKEKGDIPEGYSVSREKKERFSLILESASTNQTSMYLCASRLASGNTIYFGEGSWLTVV.

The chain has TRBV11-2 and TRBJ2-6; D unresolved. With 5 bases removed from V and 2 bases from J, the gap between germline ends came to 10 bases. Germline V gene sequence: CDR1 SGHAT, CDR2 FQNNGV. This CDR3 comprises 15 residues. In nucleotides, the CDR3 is TGTGCCAGCAGCGGGCTAGGGACTGGGGCCAACGTCCTGACTTTC. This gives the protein CASSGLGTGANVLTF.

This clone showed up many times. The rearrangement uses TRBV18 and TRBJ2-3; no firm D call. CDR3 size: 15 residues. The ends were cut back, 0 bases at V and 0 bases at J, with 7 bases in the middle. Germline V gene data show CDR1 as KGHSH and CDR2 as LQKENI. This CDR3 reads CASSPPSSSTDTQYF. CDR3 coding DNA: TGTGCCAGCTCACCACCCTCGTCTAGCACAGATACGCAGTATTTT.

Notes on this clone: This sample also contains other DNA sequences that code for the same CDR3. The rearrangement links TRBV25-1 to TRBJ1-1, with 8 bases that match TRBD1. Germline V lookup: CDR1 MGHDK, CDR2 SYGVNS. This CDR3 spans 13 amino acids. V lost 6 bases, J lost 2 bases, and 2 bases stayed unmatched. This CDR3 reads CASRGTGNTEAFF. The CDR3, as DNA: TGTGCCAGCAGAGGGACAGGAAACACTGAAGCTTTCTTT.

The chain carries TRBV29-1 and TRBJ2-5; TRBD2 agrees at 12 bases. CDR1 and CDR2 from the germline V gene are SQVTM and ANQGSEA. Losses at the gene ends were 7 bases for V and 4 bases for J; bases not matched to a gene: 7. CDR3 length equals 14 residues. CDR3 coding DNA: TGCAGCGGGAAACTAGCGGGAGGAGGAGAGACCCAGTACTTC. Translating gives CSGKLAGGGETQYF.

CDR3 nucleotides: TGTGCCAGCAGCCAAGGAGGGTTAGAGACCCAGTACTTC. Its protein is CASSQGGLETQYF. The J gene is TRBJ2-5, the V gene TRBV14; D might be TRBD2 (5 bases). V was pared by 1 base and J by 4 bases, with 7 bases between. Per the germline V gene, CDR1 is SGHDN and CDR2 is FVKESK. This CDR3 is built from 13 residues.